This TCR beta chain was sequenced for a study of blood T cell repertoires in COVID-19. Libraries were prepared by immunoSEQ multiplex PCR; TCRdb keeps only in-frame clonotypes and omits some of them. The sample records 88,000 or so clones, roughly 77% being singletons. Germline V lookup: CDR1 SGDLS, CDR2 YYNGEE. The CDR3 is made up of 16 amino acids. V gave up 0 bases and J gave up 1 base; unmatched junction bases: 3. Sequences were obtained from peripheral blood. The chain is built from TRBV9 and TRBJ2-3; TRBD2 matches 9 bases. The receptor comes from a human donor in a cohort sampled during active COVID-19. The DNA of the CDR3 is TGTGCCAGCAGCGTAGTGTCTAGCGGGGGCACAGATACGCAGTATTTT. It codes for CASSVVSSGGTDTQYF.